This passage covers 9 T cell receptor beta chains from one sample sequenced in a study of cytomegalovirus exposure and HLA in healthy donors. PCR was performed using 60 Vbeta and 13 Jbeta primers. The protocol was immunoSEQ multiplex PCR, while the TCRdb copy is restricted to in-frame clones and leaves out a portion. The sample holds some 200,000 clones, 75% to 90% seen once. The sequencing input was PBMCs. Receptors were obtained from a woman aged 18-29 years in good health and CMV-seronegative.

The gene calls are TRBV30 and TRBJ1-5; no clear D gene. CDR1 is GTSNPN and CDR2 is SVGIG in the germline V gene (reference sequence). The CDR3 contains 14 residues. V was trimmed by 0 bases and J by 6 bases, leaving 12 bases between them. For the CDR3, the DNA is TGTGCCTGGAGTGTTGGCCCCGCGGGTCAGCCCCAGCATTTT. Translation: CAWSVGPAGQPQHF.

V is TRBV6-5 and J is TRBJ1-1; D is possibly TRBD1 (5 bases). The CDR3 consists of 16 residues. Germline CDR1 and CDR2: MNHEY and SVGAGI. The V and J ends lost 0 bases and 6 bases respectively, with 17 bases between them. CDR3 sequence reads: CASSYSSSGGGAEAFF. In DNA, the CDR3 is TGTGCCAGCAGTTACTCGAGTAGCGGGGGAGGGGCTGAAGCTTTCTTT.

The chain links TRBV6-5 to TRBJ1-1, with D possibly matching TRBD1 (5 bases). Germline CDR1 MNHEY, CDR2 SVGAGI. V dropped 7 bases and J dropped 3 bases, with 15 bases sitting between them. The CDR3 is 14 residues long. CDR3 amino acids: CASTPAGLDTEAFF. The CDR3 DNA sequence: TGTGCCAGCACCCCGGCGGGGCTGGACACTGAAGCTTTCTTT.

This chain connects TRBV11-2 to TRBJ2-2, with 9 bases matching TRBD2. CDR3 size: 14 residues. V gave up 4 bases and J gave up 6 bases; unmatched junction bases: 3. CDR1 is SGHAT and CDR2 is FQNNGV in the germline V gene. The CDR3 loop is CASSYSGGAGELFF. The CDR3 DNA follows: TGTGCCAGCAGCTATAGCGGGGGAGCCGGGGAGCTGTTTTTT.

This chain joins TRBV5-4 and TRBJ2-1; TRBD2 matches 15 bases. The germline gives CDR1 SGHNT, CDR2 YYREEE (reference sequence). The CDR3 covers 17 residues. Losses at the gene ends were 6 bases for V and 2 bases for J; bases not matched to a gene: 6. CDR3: CASTGLAGGKTYNEQFF. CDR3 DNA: TGTGCCAGCACTGGACTAGCGGGAGGGAAGACCTACAATGAGCAGTTCTTC. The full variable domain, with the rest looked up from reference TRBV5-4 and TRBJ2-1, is ETGVTQSPTHLIKTRGQQVTLRCSSQSGHNTVSWYQQALGQGPQFIFQYYREEENGRGNFPPRFSGLQFPNYSSELNVNALELDDSALYLCASTGLAGGKTYNEQFFGPGTRLTVL.

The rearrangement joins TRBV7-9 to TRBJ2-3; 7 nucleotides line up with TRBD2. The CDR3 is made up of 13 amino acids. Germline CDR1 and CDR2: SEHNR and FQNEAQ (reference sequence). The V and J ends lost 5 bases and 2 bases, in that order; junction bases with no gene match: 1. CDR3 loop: CASSRGVTDTQYF. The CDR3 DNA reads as TGTGCCAGCAGCCGGGGGGTCACAGATACGCAGTATTTT.

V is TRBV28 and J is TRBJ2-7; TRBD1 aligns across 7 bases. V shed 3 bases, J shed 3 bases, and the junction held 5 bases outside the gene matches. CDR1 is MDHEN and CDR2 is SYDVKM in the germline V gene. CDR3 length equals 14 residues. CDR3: CASSLWGQYYEQYF. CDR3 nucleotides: TGTGCCAGCAGTTTGTGGGGACAGTACTACGAGCAGTACTTC.

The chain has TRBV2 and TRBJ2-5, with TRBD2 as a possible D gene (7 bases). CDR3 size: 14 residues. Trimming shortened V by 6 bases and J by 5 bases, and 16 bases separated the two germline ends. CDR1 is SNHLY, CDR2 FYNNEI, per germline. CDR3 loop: CASRGGGGGETQYF. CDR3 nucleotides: TGTGCCAGCAGAGGGGGGGGTGGAGGGGAGACCCAGTACTTC.

The CDR3 DNA is TGTGCCAGCAACGGACAGGGGCAAGCTTTCTTT. This codes for CASNGQGQAFF. The chain has TRBV25-1 and TRBJ1-1; 9 nucleotides agree with TRBD1. Trimming took 7 bases from V and 9 from J; bases not matched to a gene: 3. The germline CDR1 and CDR2 sequences are MGHDK and SYGVNS. The CDR3 loop spans 11 amino acids.